A selection of T cell receptor beta chains follows, all from one sample in a study of T-cell memory formation after mild COVID-19. A single record per CDR3 protein comes from TCRdb applying MiXCR to the 5' RACE reads. Here the sample spans around 200,000 distinct CDR3 sequences, around 25% being singletons. Source material: PBMCs or a T cell subset sorted from them (not recorded which). These receptors were collected from an adult woman who had mild COVID-19 (a few samples of this study predate the infection). Cell type and time point are not known. Each CDR3 is given with its conserved first and last residue. D genes are given only for firm matches. The listing skips clone size in some rows; elsewhere it reads once, few, many or a size class.

-	-	TRBV12-3/TRBV12-4	TRBJ1-3	CASSLVSPGLSGNTIYF	TGTGCCAGCAGTTTAGTTAGCCCCGGACTCTCTGGAAACACCATATATTTT
few	-	TRBV20-1	TRBJ2-7	CSARDPWQGMAYEQYF	TGCAGTGCTAGAGATCCTTGGCAGGGGATGGCCTACGAGCAGTACTTC
few	TRBD2	TRBV7-6	TRBJ2-3	CASSLMPGLAWDTQYF	TGTGCCAGCAGCTTAATGCCGGGACTAGCTTGGGATACGCAGTATTTT
-	-	TRBV10-3	TRBJ1-2	CAISESGSYGYTF	TGTGCCATCAGTGAGTCAGGGAGCTATGGCTACACCTTC
-	TRBD1	TRBV18	TRBJ2-7	CASSPRIDRAGEQYF	TGTGCCAGCTCACCACGCATTGACAGGGCCGGCGAGCAGTACTTC
few	TRBD1	TRBV4-1	TRBJ2-7	CASSQPQGAYEQYF	TGCGCCAGCAGCCAACCGCAGGGGGCCTACGAGCAGTACTTC
few	TRBD1	TRBV7-3	TRBJ2-3	CASSSSGTGVGDTQYF	TGTGCCAGCAGCTCCTCCGGGACAGGGGTTGGAGATACGCAGTATTTT
few	TRBD1	TRBV12-3/TRBV12-4	TRBJ2-1	CASSWNRGPSSYNEQFF	TGTGCCAGCAGTTGGAACAGGGGCCCTAGCTCCTACAATGAGCAGTTCTTC
-	TRBD1	TRBV19	TRBJ1-1	CASSIPGQALLNTEAFF	TGTGCCAGTAGTATCCCGGGACAGGCCTTACTGAACACTGAAGCTTTCTTT
-	TRBD1	TRBV2	TRBJ2-1	CASSDGTGGNEQFF	TGTGCCAGCAGTGACGGGACAGGGGGCAATGAGCAGTTCTTC
few	TRBD2	TRBV24-1	TRBJ2-1	CATSDVSGNTYNEQFF	TGTGCCACCAGTGACGTTAGCGGGAATACCTACAATGAGCAGTTCTTC
-	-	TRBV2	TRBJ2-3	CASSARQSEGTDTQYF	TGTGCCAGCAGTGCAAGACAGTCTGAGGGTACAGATACGCAGTATTTT
-	TRBD1	TRBV19	TRBJ2-7	CASTDRVRHEQYF	TGTGCCAGTACGGACAGGGTGCGACACGAGCAGTACTTC
-	TRBD2	TRBV20-1	TRBJ2-7	CSARAGGPNYEQYF	TGCAGTGCTAGGGCGGGAGGTCCGAATTACGAGCAGTACTTC
-	-	TRBV29-1	TRBJ1-1	CSVYSRNTEAFF	TGCAGCGTCTACTCACGGAACACTGAAGCTTTCTTT
many	TRBD1	TRBV18	TRBJ2-7	CASSPGTGGTGEQYF	TGTGCCAGCTCACCAGGGACAGGGGGAACGGGGGAGCAGTACTTC
-	-	TRBV20-1	TRBJ2-7	CSARLRREGSYEQYF	TGCAGTGCTAGACTCCGCAGGGAAGGGTCCTACGAGCAGTACTTC
few	TRBD1	TRBV5-1	TRBJ1-6	CASSFTGQGSSPLHF	TGCGCCAGCAGCTTTACGGGACAGGGGTCGTCACCCCTCCACTTT
few	-	TRBV5-1	TRBJ2-3	CASSLGVDPRTDTQYF	TGCGCCAGCAGCTTGGGGGTCGACCCCCGCACAGATACGCAGTATTTT
-	-	TRBV9	TRBJ2-5	CASSGEQETQYF	TGTGCCAGCAGCGGAGAACAAGAGACCCAGTACTTC
-	TRBD2	TRBV12-3/TRBV12-4	TRBJ2-1	CASSDSGRGTEFF	TGTGCCAGCAGTGATAGCGGGCGGGGGACCGAGTTCTTC
-	-	TRBV2	TRBJ1-2	CASSEEGGANYGYTF	TGTGCCAGCAGTGAAGAGGGGGGGGCGAACTATGGCTACACCTTC
few	-	TRBV6-6	TRBJ2-1	CASSYQASTDTEQFF	TGTGCCAGCAGTTACCAGGCTAGCACCGACACTGAGCAGTTCTTC
-	-	TRBV7-9	TRBJ2-3	CASDGTHTQYF	TGTGCCAGCGACGGAACCCATACGCAGTATTTT
-	-	TRBV2	TRBJ2-6	CASSEDALSGANVLTF	TGTGCCAGCAGTGAAGATGCCCTCTCTGGGGCCAACGTCCTGACTTTC
few	-	TRBV7-2	TRBJ1-4	CASSLRTMISEKLFF	TGTGCCAGCAGCTTAAGGACAATGATTTCTGAAAAACTGTTTTTT
few	-	TRBV2	TRBJ1-1	CASSVRAEAFF	TGTGCCAGCAGTGTCCGGGCTGAAGCTTTCTTT
few	TRBD1	TRBV6-2/TRBV6-3	TRBJ1-2	CASSPGGFSYGYTF	TGTGCCAGCAGTCCAGGGGGTTTTTCCTATGGCTACACCTTC
-	-	TRBV3-1	TRBJ2-5	CASSQEEVRRNETQYF	TGTGCCAGCAGCCAAGAAGAAGTTAGGAGGAACGAGACCCAGTACTTC
few	-	TRBV4-2	TRBJ2-2	CASENDSLTGELFF	TGTGCCAGCGAAAATGACTCCCTCACCGGGGAGCTGTTTTTT
-	TRBD1	TRBV7-8	TRBJ2-5	CASSFRDSGRETQYF	TGTGCCAGCAGCTTCCGGGACAGTGGTCGGGAGACCCAGTACTTC
-	-	TRBV24-1	TRBJ2-1	CATSDSRLGGNEQFF	TGTGCCACCAGTGATTCCCGGCTAGGGGGCAATGAGCAGTTCTTC
few	-	TRBV29-1	TRBJ1-1	CSVGGKGMNTEAFF	TGCAGCGTTGGGGGGAAGGGCATGAACACTGAAGCTTTCTTT
-	TRBD2	TRBV6-5	TRBJ2-7	CASNLAGGYEQYF	TGTGCCAGCAATCTAGCGGGGGGGTACGAGCAGTACTTC
few	-	TRBV20-1	TRBJ1-1	CSASRQGRWDAEAFF	TGCAGTGCTAGTAGGCAGGGTCGATGGGACGCTGAAGCTTTCTTT
-	-	TRBV3-1	TRBJ2-2	CASSGLRGGELFF	TGTGCCAGCAGCGGCCTACGGGGCGGGGAGCTGTTTTTT
-	TRBD2	TRBV11-2	TRBJ2-6	CASSPAGAGANVLTF	TGTGCCAGCAGCCCAGCGGGAGCTGGGGCCAACGTCCTGACTTTC
-	TRBD2	TRBV9	TRBJ2-7	CASRVAGGGYEQYF	TGTGCCAGCAGAGTAGCCGGGGGGGGCTACGAGCAGTACTTC
-	TRBD1	TRBV11-2	TRBJ1-2	CASSLDQRTGTYGYTF	TGTGCCAGCAGCTTAGATCAAAGGACAGGGACCTATGGCTACACCTTC
few	-	TRBV20-1	TRBJ2-1	CSARKGPDDNEQFF	TGCAGTGCCCGAAAAGGCCCAGATGACAATGAGCAGTTCTTC
few	-	TRBV7-9	TRBJ1-1	CASSLDLIIARRLNTEAFF	TGTGCCAGCAGCTTAGACCTTATTATCGCGCGTCGGTTGAACACTGAAGCTTTCTTT
-	-	TRBV7-9	TRBJ1-3	CASSVGGAYSGNTIYF	TGTGCCAGCAGTGTAGGGGGAGCTTACTCTGGAAACACCATATATTTT
-	TRBD1	TRBV15	TRBJ2-2	CATSRGPGQGDTGELFF	TGTGCCACCAGCAGAGGTCCGGGACAGGGGGACACCGGGGAGCTGTTTTTT
few	TRBD1	TRBV7-9	TRBJ1-1	CASSSDRGRAEAFF	TGTGCCAGCAGCTCGGACAGGGGGCGTGCTGAAGCTTTCTTT
-	-	TRBV7-9	TRBJ2-2	CASSLVRTSATNTGELFF	TGTGCCAGCAGCTTAGTCAGGACGTCGGCCACGAACACCGGGGAGCTGTTTTTT
few	-	TRBV14	TRBJ2-2	CASSPQALGSTGELFF	TGTGCCAGCAGCCCTCAGGCCCTAGGGTCCACCGGGGAGCTGTTTTTT
-	TRBD2	TRBV4-3	TRBJ2-1	CASSQLLLEAGGRNEQFF	TGCGCCAGCAGCCAGCTCTTGTTAGAAGCGGGAGGTAGGAATGAGCAGTTCTTC
-	TRBD1	TRBV7-8	TRBJ2-1	CASSPRTGSQGEQFF	TGTGCCAGCAGCCCCCGGACAGGTTCCCAGGGGGAGCAGTTCTTC
-	TRBD2	TRBV4-3	TRBJ2-1	CASSQGPSGRIFF	TGCGCCAGCAGCCAGGGACCTAGCGGGAGGATTTTCTTC